The clone carrying this T cell receptor beta chain appeared a single time. The source of the sample is a study of beta chain features in type 1 diabetes. As every portion of the isolated RNA was reverse transcribed, the sequencing read expressed TCRB transcripts. Sequencing was performed with immunoSEQ multiplex PCR; in TCRdb, only in-frame clones are kept and a portion is missing. This sample has hundreds of thousands of clones, with around a sixth found just once. Trimming stripped 5 bases from V and 2 bases from J, with 9 bases between. Germline loops: CDR1 MGHRA, CDR2 YSYEKL. This CDR3 comprises 13 residues.

The chain carries TRBV4-1 and TRBJ1-1; D unclear. The sequencing sample was made of naive CD4+ T cells from blood. This receptor was identified in a man aged 18 to 29 in good health. CDR3 DNA: TGCGCCAGCAGCTCTCGACTTAACACTGAAGCTTTCTTT. Translated: CASSSRLNTEAFF.